This is a list of T cell receptor beta chains from one sample in a study of blood T cell repertoires in COVID-19. Produced via immunoSEQ multiplex PCR; TCRdb's table is partial and in-frame only. The sample records more than 300,000 clones, more than 85% being singletons. Sequencing was performed on PBMCs or T cells enriched from blood (not recorded which). These receptor sequences come from a woman aged 25 to 45 who had recovered from COVID-19. Each CDR3 is given with its conserved first and last residue. A D gene is named only where the DNA matches it firmly. Part of the rows lack a size; the others show once, few, many or a class for expanded clones.

d_call j_call v_call clone_size cdr3_nt cdr3_aa
TRBD1 TRBJ2-7 TRBV11-2 - TGTGCCAGCAGTCGACAGGGAATCGGCGAGCAGTACTTC CASSRQGIGEQYF
- TRBJ1-6 TRBV6-2/TRBV6-3 - TGTGCCAGCAGTTCCGTCAGGGGACGGTCACCCCTCCACTTT CASSSVRGRSPLHF
TRBD2 TRBJ2-5 TRBV11-2 once TGTGCCAGCAAGCGGGAGGGCCTAGTAGAGACCCAGTACTTC CASKREGLVETQYF
TRBD2 TRBJ2-7 TRBV5-1 - TGCGCCAGCAGCTTGGAGGGTGCGGGGGTCCACGAGCAGTACTTC CASSLEGAGVHEQYF
- TRBJ2-4 TRBV28 few TGTGCCAGCAGTCATATCGGGGACTCCGGCTTC CASSHIGDSGF
TRBD2 TRBJ2-1 TRBV25-1 - TGTGCCAGCAGTGAGATCCACGGGAGGGGAACCTACAATGAGCAGTTCTTC CASSEIHGRGTYNEQFF
- TRBJ1-2 TRBV7-2 - TGTGCCAGCAGCTTATCTCCGTCGGGCTATGGCTACACCTTC CASSLSPSGYGYTF
TRBD2 TRBJ2-1 TRBV7-7 - TGTGCTAGCAGCTCCGGGACTAGCGGGGGAAATGAGCAGTTCTTC CASSSGTSGGNEQFF
TRBD1 TRBJ1-2 TRBV27 - TGTGCCAGCAGTCCCTGGGACAGGGGTTATGGCTACACCTTC CASSPWDRGYGYTF
- TRBJ2-7 TRBV14 few TGTGCCAGCAGCCAAGGCGTCTCTTTCTACGAGCAGTACTTC CASSQGVSFYEQYF
TRBD1 TRBJ1-2 TRBV6-5 - TGTGCCAGCAGTTACTCCTACAGGGGGCTCTCTGGCTACACCTTC CASSYSYRGLSGYTF
TRBD1 TRBJ1-1 TRBV19 - TGTGCCAGTAGTGGGACAGGGGATATGGGTGAAGCTTTCTTT CASSGTGDMGEAFF
- TRBJ2-7 TRBV27 - TGTGCCACCCAAGAAGGAGGCCGAGGTCGTGCCGAGCAGTACTTC CATQEGGRGRAEQYF
- TRBJ1-5 TRBV28 - TGTGCCAGCAGTTTCGGAGCCGCTGTGGGCAATCAGCCCCAGCATTTT CASSFGAAVGNQPQHF
TRBD1 TRBJ2-7 TRBV7-6 - TGTGCCAGCAGCCAAGGACAGGGGAGCTCCTACGAGCAGTACTTC CASSQGQGSSYEQYF
- TRBJ1-6 TRBV19 - TGTGCCAGTAGTATGGGGCACAGGCTTAATTCACCCCTCCACTTT CASSMGHRLNSPLHF
TRBD2 TRBJ2-2 TRBV5-1 - TGCGCCAGCAGCTTGAGGGCTAGCGGGGTTTCCGGGGAGCTGTTTTTT CASSLRASGVSGELFF
- TRBJ1-5 TRBV3-1/TRBV3-2 - TGTGCCAGCAGCCAAGACCCCGACAGGTACAATCAGCCCCAGCATTTT CASSQDPDRYNQPQHF
- TRBJ2-5 TRBV7-2 - TGTGCCAGCAGACCTCTAGCCCTTCCTACCCAGTACTTC CASRPLALPTQYF
TRBD1 TRBJ1-2 TRBV28 - TGTGCCAGCAGTCCCCTAGGGGGCTCTTATGGCTACACCTTC CASSPLGGSYGYTF
- TRBJ2-1 TRBV28 - TGTGCCAGCAGTTTCGGGCGAGGGACACTCAATGAGCAGTTCTTC CASSFGRGTLNEQFF
TRBD1 TRBJ1-6 TRBV10-3 - TGTGCCATCGGGACAGGGGAAGGTTCACCCCTCCACTTT CAIGTGEGSPLHF
TRBD2 TRBJ2-1 TRBV7-9 - TGTGCCAGCAGCTTAAGGCGGGGGGGCCTTAATGAGCAGTTCTTC CASSLRRGGLNEQFF
- TRBJ2-3 TRBV27 - TGTGCCAGCAGGAGAGGGCCGGCTAGCACAGATACGCAGTATTTT CASRRGPASTDTQYF
- TRBJ1-5 TRBV29-1 - TGCAGCGTGGCGGGGTACAATCAGCCCCAGCATTTT CSVAGYNQPQHF
TRBD1 TRBJ1-3 TRBV28 - TGTGCCAGCAGTCCCTCCGGGACAGGGTCTGGAAACACCATATATTTT CASSPSGTGSGNTIYF
TRBD2 TRBJ2-3 TRBV4-3 - TGCGCCAGCAGCCAGAACCCTTCAACTAGCGCAGATACGCAGTATTTT CASSQNPSTSADTQYF
- TRBJ2-3 TRBV28 once TGTGCCAGCAGTTTATTCCGGGATACGCAGTATTTT CASSLFRDTQYF
- TRBJ2-3 TRBV4-3 - TGCGCCAGCAGCCAAGATCCCCTCCCACACACAGATACGCAGTATTTT CASSQDPLPHTDTQYF
- TRBJ1-4 TRBV9 - TGTGCCAGCAGCGCGAGCCACCTTAGGGGGACTAATGAAAAACTGTTTTTT CASSASHLRGTNEKLFF
TRBD1 TRBJ2-1 TRBV7-2 - TGTGCCAGCAGCTTGGGCTCACAGGGGAGTGAGCAGTTCTTC CASSLGSQGSEQFF
TRBD1 TRBJ1-2 TRBV7-2 - TGTGCCAGCAGCTTAGTCTCGACAGGGGGAGGCTACACCTTC CASSLVSTGGGYTF
- TRBJ1-4 TRBV19 few TGTGCCAGTAGTACCCGACAGGACGCTAATGAAAAACTGTTTTTT CASSTRQDANEKLFF
- TRBJ1-1 TRBV5-3 - TGTGCCTCACATTCGGGGGGGACTTCGAACACTGAAGCTTTCTTT CASHSGGTSNTEAFF
TRBD1 TRBJ1-2 TRBV28 once TGTGCCAGCAGTTTATTACTACAGGGGGCAGGTGGCTACACCTTC CASSLLLQGAGGYTF
- TRBJ1-2 TRBV19 - TGTGCCAGTAGTATTTCCACATCTAACTATGGCTACACCTTC CASSISTSNYGYTF
TRBD1 TRBJ1-2 TRBV5-4 - TGTGCCAGCACCGCACAGGGGGCATATGGCTACACCTTC CASTAQGAYGYTF
TRBD2 TRBJ2-2 TRBV11-2 - TGTGCCAGCAGCTTATTGCGCGGGGGGCCCGGGGAGCTGTTTTTT CASSLLRGGPGELFF
TRBD1 TRBJ1-3 TRBV7-9 once TGTGCCAGCAGTCGACAGGGGGGAAACACCATATATTTT CASSRQGGNTIYF
TRBD1 TRBJ2-6 TRBV9 - TGTGCCAGCAGCGTAGGGGGGACAGTATTCTCTGGGGCCAACGTCCTGACTTTC CASSVGGTVFSGANVLTF
TRBD2 TRBJ2-3 TRBV11-2 - TGTGCCAGCAGCTCGGGGGGGACAGATACGCAGTATTTT CASSSGGTDTQYF
- TRBJ2-2 TRBV27 - TGTGCCAGCACTCCCCTAGAGGGTCTTGGGCCCGGGGAGCTGTTTTTT CASTPLEGLGPGELFF
- TRBJ1-5 TRBV19 - TGTGCCAGTAGTATGAAGGGACTTTATAGCAATCAGCCCCAGCATTTT CASSMKGLYSNQPQHF
- TRBJ1-1 TRBV28 - TGTGCCAGCAGTTTTGGCACAGTGAACACTGAAGCTTTCTTT CASSFGTVNTEAFF
- TRBJ2-4 TRBV11-2 - TGTGCCAGCAGCTTAGTATCAGGGTATACAAACATTCAGTACTTC CASSLVSGYTNIQYF
TRBD1 TRBJ1-5 TRBV19 once TGTGCCAGTAGCATGGGACAGATGGGCAATCAGCCCCAGCATTTT CASSMGQMGNQPQHF
- TRBJ1-1 TRBV30 - TGTGCCTGGAGTGGAGGGCTGGCAGGCACTGAAGCTTTCTTT CAWSGGLAGTEAFF
- TRBJ2-6 TRBV27 - TGTGCCAGCACCCCCGGAGGGACAGCAGGGGCCAACGTCCTGACTTTC CASTPGGTAGANVLTF
TRBD1 TRBJ2-5 TRBV24-1 - TGTGCCACCAGTGATCCCTCCCCAGGGGGAATTAAAGAGACCCAGTACTTC CATSDPSPGGIKETQYF
TRBD1 TRBJ1-2 TRBV18 - TGTGCCAGCTCACCACCGGGACAGGGGTTCTATGGCTACACCTTC CASSPPGQGFYGYTF
TRBD2 TRBJ2-7 TRBV28 - TGTGCCAGCAGCCCGATTAAGGGGGGGGCTAGCGGGGCCTACGAGCAGTACTTC CASSPIKGGASGAYEQYF
TRBD1 TRBJ1-1 TRBV7-2 - TGTGCCAGCGGGGAAGTTGGGCAGGGGGGAACTGAAGCTTTCTTT CASGEVGQGGTEAFF
- TRBJ1-2 TRBV2 - TGTGCCAGCAGGGAACAGGGTGTCGAAGGCTACACCTTC CASREQGVEGYTF